Listed here is a single T cell receptor (beta chain). Its antigen is unknown. Generated by immunoSEQ multiplex PCR, the TCRdb table keeps only in-frame clones and is missing some. The top ten clones hold 0.39% of a sample with a few million clones, approximately 93% of them seen once. These data belong to a study of shared clonotypes between healthy human individuals. Whole-study findings and limits: The sharing of 5% to 6.5% of naive CD4 clonotypes was seen across several donors.

The sample comprised naive CD4+ T cells from PBMCs. As to subset: CD45RA+ positively selected. The clonotype comes from a man between 18 and 35 years old in good health. Some clones in this sample may be carry-over from other donors' samples.

The CDR3 DNA reads TGTGCCAGCACCCCGGGCAGGGAGAGCTCTGGGGCCAACGTCCTGACTTTC. Translating it yields CASTPGRESSGANVLTF. The rearrangement uses TRBV5-4 and TRBJ2-6; either TRBD1 or TRBD2 may fit D (5 bases each). The germline V gene has CDR1 SGHNT and CDR2 YYREEE (reference sequence). The CDR3 contains 17 residues. Trimming shortened V by 6 bases and J by 0 bases, and 16 bases separated the two germline ends.